A selection of T cell receptor beta chains follows, all from one sample in a study of identical twins. TCRdb redid the calling of the 5' RACE reads with MiXCR, one entry per CDR3 protein. Among around 480,000 distinct CDR3 sequences listed, 14% were seen once. These sequences were also reported in another study, on yellow fever vaccine responses in identical twins.

Input material: CD4+ T cells sorted from blood. The receptors stem from a woman aged 18-29 years in good health. Both conserved end residues are part of each CDR3. The D gene is left open where the match is weak. Size values are once, few and many counts, or a class for expanded clones, and some rows have none.

j_call v_call d_call clone_size cdr3_aa cdr3_nt
TRBJ2-5 TRBV12-3/TRBV12-4 TRBD1 . CASNGQGKETQYF TGTGCCAGCAACGGACAGGGTAAAGAGACCCAGTACTTC
TRBJ2-3 TRBV7-2 . few CASSQSPGLIDTQYF TGTGCCAGCAGCCAATCCCCGGGACTCATAGATACGCAGTATTTT
TRBJ2-5 TRBV27 . . CASRYFSEARETQYF TGTGCCAGCAGGTACTTTAGTGAGGCTCGAGAGACCCAGTACTTC
TRBJ1-2 TRBV20-1 . few CSARTGTVYGYTF TGCAGTGCTAGAACCGGGACGGTCTATGGCTACACCTTC
TRBJ2-3 TRBV5-1 TRBD2 . CASSRDYFTDTQYF TGCGCCAGCAGCCGGGACTACTTCACAGATACGCAGTATTTT
TRBJ2-3 TRBV20-1 . . CSARVIIGTDTQYF TGCAGTGCTAGAGTAATAATTGGGACAGATACGCAGTATTTT
TRBJ2-7 TRBV2 . . CASTRRGDGHEQYF TGTGCCAGCACCAGAAGGGGGGATGGTCACGAGCAGTACTTC
TRBJ2-7 TRBV5-1 . . CASSFGTGTPYEQYF TGCGCCAGCAGCTTCGGAACAGGGACACCCTACGAGCAGTACTTC
TRBJ2-2 TRBV9 . few CASSVGGLNTGELFF TGTGCCAGCAGCGTAGGCGGATTGAACACCGGGGAGCTGTTTTTT
TRBJ2-2 TRBV12-3/TRBV12-4 TRBD2 . CASRTASGGASGELFF TGTGCCAGCAGGACCGCTAGCGGGGGGGCTTCAGGGGAGCTGTTTTTT
TRBJ1-1 TRBV9 TRBD1 many CASSPTSGGSEAFF TGTGCCAGCAGCCCCACCTCAGGGGGGAGTGAAGCTTTCTTT
TRBJ2-1 TRBV5-8 . few CASSLVVGRNEQFF TGTGCCAGCAGCTTGGTGGTAGGCCGCAATGAGCAGTTCTTC
TRBJ2-7 TRBV11-2 . . CASSGRGQISYEQYF TGTGCCAGCAGCGGACGCGGACAGATTTCCTACGAGCAGTACTTC
TRBJ2-2 TRBV24-1 . . CATSGPGSTGELFF TGTGCCACCAGTGGGCCAGGGTCCACCGGGGAGCTGTTTTTT
TRBJ1-1 TRBV6-5 . many CASSRGDTEAFF TGTGCCAGCAGTCGGGGGGACACTGAAGCTTTCTTT
TRBJ2-5 TRBV29-1 TRBD2 . CSVEVLAGGTTQYF TGCAGCGTTGAAGTCCTAGCGGGTGGAACGACCCAGTACTTC
TRBJ2-1 TRBV3-1 . . CASRKDQGPGQFF TGTGCCAGCAGAAAAGATCAGGGTCCAGGGCAGTTCTTC
TRBJ2-7 TRBV10-2 . . CASSGREEQYF TGCGCCAGCAGTGGTCGGGAGGAGCAGTACTTC
TRBJ1-6 TRBV15 . . CATSRGFQSYNSPLHF TGTGCCACCAGCAGAGGGTTCCAGAGCTATAATTCACCCCTCCACTTT
TRBJ2-3 TRBV11-3 TRBD2 . CASSLDSGAGGPDTQYF TGTGCCAGCAGCTTAGATTCCGGAGCGGGGGGGCCAGATACGCAGTATTTT
TRBJ2-1 TRBV10-3 TRBD2 few CAISRGTSGSMYNEQFF TGTGCCATCAGTAGAGGGACTAGCGGGAGTATGTACAATGAGCAGTTCTTC
TRBJ2-7 TRBV20-1 . few CSAQTRTTYQGNEQYF TGCAGTGCCCAGACTAGGACCACATATCAGGGGAACGAGCAGTACTTC
TRBJ2-2 TRBV28 TRBD1 . CASLRDRASGELFF TGTGCCAGCCTCCGGGACAGGGCCTCCGGGGAGCTGTTTTTT
TRBJ2-2 TRBV20-1 TRBD1 . CSAKQGLGELFF TGCAGTGCAAAACAGGGGCTAGGGGAGCTGTTTTTT
TRBJ1-2 TRBV24-1 . few CATSDPNDYGYTF TGTGCCACCAGTGATCCAAACGACTATGGCTACACCTTC
TRBJ2-4 TRBV3-1 TRBD2 once CASSQGLAGGQNIQYF TGTGCCAGCAGCCAGGGACTAGCGGGGGGGCAGAACATTCAGTACTTC
TRBJ1-1 TRBV7-2 . few CASSQVPGTEAFF TGTGCCAGCAGCCAAGTGCCGGGCACTGAAGCTTTCTTT
TRBJ2-1 TRBV7-9 TRBD2 . CASSSVTGGPYNEQFF TGTGCCAGCAGCTCAGTTACGGGGGGTCCTTACAATGAGCAGTTCTTC
TRBJ2-5 TRBV20-1 . . CSARDGRGEETQYF TGCAGTGCTAGAGACGGCAGGGGTGAAGAGACCCAGTACTTC
TRBJ2-7 TRBV20-1 . . CSARGQVPYEQYF TGCAGTGCTAGAGGGCAGGTACCCTACGAGCAGTACTTC